A single sample is the source of the 22 T cell receptor beta chains below, sequenced in a study of response to subunit inactivated influenza vaccine. Each CDR3 protein gets one entry after TCRdb re-called the RT-PCR reads with MiXCR. The table lists roughly 670,000 distinct CDR3 sequences, approximately 15% of them singletons. This specimen was PBMCs from blood, taken less than 15 days before vaccination. The source is a man aged 50 or older who received an inactivated influenza vaccine.

In this sample, this clonotype turned up a few times. The chain couples TRBV28 to TRBJ2-1; D is unresolved. V dropped 5 bases and J dropped 0 bases, with 14 bases sitting between them. The CDR3 extends over 16 amino acids. CDR1 is MDHEN, CDR2 SYDVKM, per germline. The CDR3 coding sequence is TGTGCCAGCAGTGATGACTCGCTAAGCTCCTACAATGAGCAGTTCTTC. Its protein product is CASSDDSLSSYNEQFF.

This rearrangement joins TRBV24-1 to TRBJ2-2, with 7 bases matching TRBD2. The V gene's germline CDR1 is KGHDR and CDR2 SFDVKD. V was clipped by 5 bases and J by 4 bases; unmatched bases: 3. The CDR3 has 14 residues. This CDR3 reads CATSVTSPTGELFF. Here the CDR3 DNA reads TGTGCCACCAGTGTGACTAGCCCCACCGGGGAGCTGTTTTTT.

Points on this clonotype: The junction differs from germline at one of its ends, possibly a read error. The chain uses TRBV20-1 and TRBJ2-1; 10 bases agree with TRBD1. Germline V gene data show CDR1 as DFQATT and CDR2 as SNEGSKA (reference sequence). This CDR3 spans 15 amino acids. For the CDR3, the DNA is TGCAGTGCAAGAGACCGGGACAGGGGATACAATGAGCAGTTCTTC. Its protein product is CSARDRDRGYNEQFF.

This rearrangement joins TRBV20-1 to TRBJ2-7; D is unclear. This CDR3 has 12 residues. Germline CDR1 is DFQATT and CDR2 is SNEGSKA (reference sequence). V was pared by 6 bases and J by 3 bases, with 12 bases between. As DNA, the CDR3 is TGCAGTGCCCATTGGTCGGGCTACGAGCAGTACTTC. Translated: CSAHWSGYEQYF.

The table lists this clonotype with a few counts. The chain couples TRBV6-5 to TRBJ2-5; a possible D gene is TRBD1 (5 bases). V was trimmed by 2 bases and J by 7 bases, leaving 14 bases between them. The CDR3 consists of 14 residues. CDR1 and CDR2 (germline): MNHEY, SVGAGI. The CDR3 protein is CASSYGAQLGTQYF. The CDR3 DNA reads as TGTGCCAGCAGTTACGGGGCCCAACTGGGGACCCAGTACTTC.

The chain couples TRBV10-3 to TRBJ2-1, with a possible D match to TRBD2 (6 bases). Germline CDR1 and CDR2: ENHRY and SYGVKD. The CDR3 runs 16 residues. V lost 6 bases, J lost 2 bases, and 17 bases lay in between. The DNA for the CDR3 is TGTGCCATCAGCAGGAGGAGGGAAGACACCTACAATGAGCAGTTCTTC. Translating it yields CAISRRREDTYNEQFF.

In this sample, this clonotype turned up a few times. V and J are TRBV12-3 or TRBV12-4 and TRBJ2-7; possible D gene TRBD1, 6 bases. Trimming took 4 bases from V and 6 from J, leaving 13 bases between them. The CDR3 covers 13 residues. CDR3 in DNA: TGTGCCAGCAGTTCACAACAGGGACCCGAGCAGTACTTC. Translated: CASSSQQGPEQYF.

This clonotype was seen only a few times. The chain couples TRBV19 to TRBJ2-1, with D unclear. This CDR3 has 11 amino acids. The germline V and J ends were trimmed by 4 bases and 15 bases, with 13 bases remaining between them. CDR1 is LNHDA and CDR2 is SQIVND in the germline V gene (reference sequence). The CDR3 sequence is CASSRTGIPFF. CDR3 coding DNA: TGTGCCAGTAGTAGAACTGGGATACCGTTCTTC.

This rearrangement joins TRBV6-4 to TRBJ2-3; tentatively, D is TRBD1 (6 bases). Germline-derived CDR1 and CDR2 are MRHNA and SNTAGT. CDR3 length: 11 residues. Trimming took 6 bases from V and 7 from J, leaving 8 bases between them. The CDR3 DNA reads as TGTGCCAGCAGCACAGGGAATACGCAGTATTTT. Protein sequence: CASSTGNTQYF.

V gene TRBV5-1 combines with J gene TRBJ2-7, with D perhaps matching TRBD1 (5 bases). The CDR3 is made up of 15 amino acids. V was shortened by 2 bases and J by 3 bases, with 15 bases between the two germline ends. Germline CDR1 reads SGHRS; CDR2 reads YFSETQ. The CDR3 protein is CASSFAPTRDYEQYF. The CDR3 coding sequence is TGCGCCAGCAGCTTTGCTCCTACCAGGGACTACGAGCAGTACTTC.

This clonotype was seen only once. V usage is TRBV6-2 or TRBV6-3 and J usage is TRBJ2-3; D unclear. This CDR3 comprises 11 residues. V lost 6 bases and J lost 7, with 8 bases in between. CDR1 is MNHEY and CDR2 is SVGEGT in the germline V gene. The CDR3 loop is CASRDDYTQYF. The CDR3 DNA reads TGTGCCAGCAGGGACGACTATACGCAGTATTTT.

The chain combines TRBV5-1 with TRBJ1-2; 7 nucleotides agree with TRBD1. CDR3 length equals 15 residues. V gave up 2 bases and J gave up 6 bases; unmatched junction bases: 10. CDR1 and CDR2 (germline): SGHRS, YFSETQ. The CDR3 is CASSFDRVEINGYTF. CDR3 in DNA: TGCGCCAGCAGCTTTGACAGGGTAGAGATTAATGGCTACACCTTC.

This clonotype was counted between two and nine times. V gene TRBV25-1 combines with J gene TRBJ2-1, with 9 bases matching TRBD2. V lost 1 base and J lost 7; bases outside the gene matches: 5. This CDR3 is 15 amino acids long. Looked up from germline, CDR1 is MGHDK and CDR2 is SYGVNS. CDR3 protein: CASSESGGGVNEQFF. CDR3 in DNA: TGTGCCAGCAGTGAATCGGGCGGGGGGGTAAATGAGCAGTTCTTC. The full variable domain, completed using reference TRBV25-1 and TRBJ2-1, is EADIYQTPRYLVIGTGKKITLECSQTMGHDKMYWYQQDPGMELHLIHYSYGVNSTEKGDLSSESTVSRIRTEHFPLTLESARPSHTSQYLCASSESGGGVNEQFFGPGTRLTVL.

CDR3 sequence: CASSVQGLDTGELFF. In DNA, the CDR3 is TGTGCCAGCAGTGTACAGGGGTTGGACACCGGGGAGCTGTTTTTT. The V and J genes are TRBV6-1 and TRBJ2-2, with TRBD1 matching 7 bases. Germline V gene lookup returns CDR1 MNHNS and CDR2 SASEGT. The CDR3 has 15 residues. The junction had 5 bases not matched to a gene; V was cut back by 4 bases and J by 3 bases.

This rearrangement joins TRBV7-2 to TRBJ2-2; a possible D gene is TRBD1 (5 bases). V shed 4 bases and J shed 6 bases, with 12 bases lying between them. Germline V lookup: CDR1 SGHTA, CDR2 FQGNSA. There are 14 residues in the CDR3. This chain's CDR3 is CASSSAGKAGELFF. The CDR3 DNA follows: TGTGCCAGCAGCTCCGCAGGGAAGGCCGGGGAGCTGTTTTTT.

J is TRBJ2-7 and V is TRBV10-1; possibly TRBD1 for D (5 bases). This CDR3 is built from 12 residues. Germline loops: CDR1 WNHNN, CDR2 SYGVQD (reference sequence). Trimming removed 11 bases from V and 1 base from J, with 12 bases in between. CDR3 nucleotide sequence: TGCGCCTCTGGGGCCAGTTCCTACGAGCAGTACTTC. This codes for CASGASSYEQYF.

This clonotype was counted a few times. The chain links TRBV4-3 to TRBJ2-2, with 10 bases fitting TRBD2. CDR3 size: 18 residues. Losses at the gene ends were 2 bases for V and 6 bases for J; bases not matched to a gene: 12. Germline assignment: CDR1 LGHNA and CDR2 YSLEER. The DNA for the CDR3 is TGCGCCAGCAGCCAATCGGTTGCTAGCGGGGGCTGGGCCGGGGAGCTGTTTTTT. It codes for CASSQSVASGGWAGELFF.

In this sample, this clonotype turned up a few times. The chain carries TRBV6-2 or TRBV6-3 and TRBJ2-7; 9 nucleotides align to TRBD1. The CDR3 extends over 14 amino acids. Germline V gene lookup returns CDR1 MNHEY and CDR2 SVGEGT. The V gene end was trimmed by 4 bases and the J gene end by 3 bases; junction bases not matched to a gene: 4. CDR3 protein: CASSSHRGLYEQYF. DNA for the CDR3: TGTGCCAGCAGTTCCCACAGGGGGCTCTACGAGCAGTACTTC.

The V and J genes are TRBV6-1 and TRBJ2-5; D gene unclear. The V end lost 6 bases, the J end lost 1 base, and 12 bases lay between the germline ends. CDR3 length equals 14 residues. Per the germline V gene, CDR1 is MNHNS and CDR2 is SASEGT. The CDR3 DNA sequence: TGTGCCAGCAGGGTGGTGGGCGTCCAAGAGACCCAGTACTTC. The encoded protein is CASRVVGVQETQYF.

This clonotype has a handful of counts. J is TRBJ2-3 and V is TRBV29-1; TRBD2 is a possible D gene (6 bases). V was trimmed by 5 bases and J by 4 bases, leaving 10 bases between them. This CDR3 is built from 12 residues. Germline lookup yields CDR1 SQVTM and CDR2 ANQGSEA. The CDR3: CSVLAGPDTQYF. Here the CDR3 DNA reads TGCAGCGTTCTCGCGGGGCCAGATACGCAGTATTTT.

This clonotype was seen only a few times. V is TRBV15 and J is TRBJ2-7; 7 bases line up with TRBD1. With 5 bases clipped from V and 2 bases from J, the junction kept 6 bases outside the gene matches. Germline CDR1 and CDR2: LNHNV and YYDKDF (reference sequence). The CDR3 is made up of 14 amino acids. CDR3 in amino acids: CATSRTGDTYEQYF. The CDR3 DNA sequence: TGTGCCACCAGCCGCACAGGGGACACCTACGAGCAGTACTTC.

The V call is TRBV7-2, the J call TRBJ2-3, with 7 bases identical to TRBD2. Unmatched junction bases numbered 9, after V lost 7 bases and J lost 5 bases. The germline gives CDR1 SGHTA, CDR2 FQGNSA. The CDR3 runs to 14 residues. The CDR3 DNA is TGTGCCAGCACCGTGGGGTTAGCGGGAGATACGCAGTATTTT. It encodes CASTVGLAGDTQYF.